The 2 T cell receptor beta chains presented below share a single source sample, sequenced in a study of control samples from healthy donors and cancer patients. TCRdb keeps only in-frame clones here, not all; method: immunoSEQ multiplex PCR. The table has 80,000 to 100,000 clones, 80% to 95% seen once. The specimen sequenced was blood. The receptors were sampled from a human donor in good health. The donor label of this sample is uncertain.

The genes are TRBV9 and TRBJ2-5; 7 bases fit TRBD2. J gave up 3 bases and V 4 bases, and 3 bases lay outside the gene matches. The CDR3 consists of 13 residues. CDR1 and CDR2 from the germline V gene are SGDLS and YYNGEE. In DNA, the CDR3 is TGTGCCAGCAGCACCGGACTAGAAGAGACCCAGTACTTC. This gives the protein CASSTGLEETQYF.

The rearrangement uses TRBV6-1 and TRBJ2-7; TRBD1 might be the D (6 bases). Germline V gene lookup returns CDR1 MNHNS and CDR2 SASEGT. CDR3 length: 13 amino acids. Trimming stripped 3 bases from V and 5 bases from J, with 11 bases between. CDR3 residues: CASSDRGFDEQYF. The CDR3 DNA is TGTGCCAGCAGTGACAGGGGTTTCGACGAGCAGTACTTC.